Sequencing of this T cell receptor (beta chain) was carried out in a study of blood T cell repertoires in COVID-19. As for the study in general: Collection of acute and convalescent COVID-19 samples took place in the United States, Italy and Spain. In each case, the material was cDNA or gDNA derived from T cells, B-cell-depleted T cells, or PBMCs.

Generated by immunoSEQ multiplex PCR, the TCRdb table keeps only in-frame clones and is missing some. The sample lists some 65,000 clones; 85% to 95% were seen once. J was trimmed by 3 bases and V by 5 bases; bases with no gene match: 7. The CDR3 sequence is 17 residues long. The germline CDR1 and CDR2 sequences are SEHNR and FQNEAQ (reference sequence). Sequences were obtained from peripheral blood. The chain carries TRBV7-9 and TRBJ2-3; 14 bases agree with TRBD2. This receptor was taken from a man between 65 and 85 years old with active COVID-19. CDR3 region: CASSHGTSGGFTDTQYF. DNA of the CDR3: TGTGCCAGCAGCCATGGGACTAGCGGGGGATTTACAGATACGCAGTATTTT. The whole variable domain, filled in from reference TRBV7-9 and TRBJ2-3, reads DTGVSQNPRHKITKRGQNVTFRCDPISEHNRLYWYRQTLGQGPEFLTYFQNEAQLEKSRLLSDRFSAERPKGSFSTLEIQRTEQGDSAMYLCASSHGTSGGFTDTQYFGPGTRLTVL.